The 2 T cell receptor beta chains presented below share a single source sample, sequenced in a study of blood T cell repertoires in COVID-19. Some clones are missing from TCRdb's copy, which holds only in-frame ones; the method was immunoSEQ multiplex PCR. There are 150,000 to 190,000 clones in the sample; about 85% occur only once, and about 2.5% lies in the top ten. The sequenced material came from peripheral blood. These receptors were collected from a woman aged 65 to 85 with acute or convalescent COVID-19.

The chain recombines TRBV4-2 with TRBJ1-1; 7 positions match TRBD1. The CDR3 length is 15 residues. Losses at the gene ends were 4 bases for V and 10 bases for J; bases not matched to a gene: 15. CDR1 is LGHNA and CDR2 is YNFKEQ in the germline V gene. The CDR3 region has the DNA TGTGCCAGCAGCCCGACCGGGACAGCCTATTTGTTAGCTTTCTTT. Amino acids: CASSPTGTAYLLAFF.

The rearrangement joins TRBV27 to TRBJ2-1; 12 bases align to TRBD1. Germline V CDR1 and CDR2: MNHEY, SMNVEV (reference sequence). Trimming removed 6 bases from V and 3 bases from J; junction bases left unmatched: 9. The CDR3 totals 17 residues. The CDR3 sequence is CASRGQGAGLYYNEQFF. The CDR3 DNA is TGTGCCAGCAGGGGACAGGGGGCAGGTCTCTACTACAATGAGCAGTTCTTC.